This T cell receptor (beta chain) was retrieved from a study of OX40 agonist ivuxolimab in advanced cancers. Study-level results: No antigen was identified for the clonally expanded peripheral T cells. There were, on average, more expanded clones in CD8+ T cells than in CD4+.

On this clone: As yet, its antigen is unknown.

TCRdb's copy holds only in-frame clones and misses some; the assay was immunoSEQ multiplex PCR. The profile shows about 69,000 clones, around 87% of them singletons. The germline gives CDR1 SQVTM, CDR2 ANQGSEA. V dropped 6 bases and J dropped 5 bases, with 16 bases sitting between them. This CDR3 spans 14 amino acids. This sequence originates from an adult with an advanced solid tumor such as melanoma, head and neck, liver or kidney cancer. Here the sequenced sample was CD4+ or CD8+ T cells sorted from blood, taken in a trial of the OX40 agonist ivuxolimab. The rearrangement joins TRBV29-1 to TRBJ2-2; weak D call: TRBD1 (8 bases). CDR3 sequence (DNA): TGCAGCGTGCCGGACAGGGAGGGAACCGGGGAGCTGTTTTTT. Protein: CSVPDREGTGELFF.